These T cell receptor beta chains were read from a single sample in a study of T cell responses to AZD1222 COVID-19 vaccine. Produced via immunoSEQ multiplex PCR; TCRdb's table is partial and in-frame only. In the table there are about 160,000 clones, roughly 90% of which are singletons. This material consisted of peripheral blood, taken 28 days after the second AZD1222 dose. The origin of the receptors is an adult who received the AZD1222 COVID-19 vaccine. Both conserved end residues are part of each CDR3. D genes are given only for firm matches. The size of a clone is reported for some rows only, either as once, few or many, or as a class for expanded clones.

>TRBJ1-5|.|TRBV19|.
TGTGCCAGTAGTTGGGATGGCAATCAGCCCCAGCATTTT
CASSWDGNQPQHF
>TRBJ2-7|.|TRBV6-5|.
TGTGCCAGCCGCGACCCTGGTGGGGAGCAGTACTTC
CASRDPGGEQYF
>TRBJ1-5|.|TRBV5-5|.
TGTGCCAGCAGCTTGGTAGGTAGTAGTAATAGCAATCAGCCCCAGCATTTT
CASSLVGSSNSNQPQHF
>TRBJ2-3|TRBD2|TRBV5-1|.
TGCGCCAGCAGCTTTAGCGGGGGGGCCACAGATACGCAGTATTTT
CASSFSGGATDTQYF
>TRBJ2-1|TRBD2|TRBV27|.
TGTGCCAGCAGTTCCCGGACTAGCGGGGGGGCAGGCAATGAGCAGTTCTTC
CASSSRTSGGAGNEQFF
>TRBJ1-6|.|TRBV5-4|.
TGTGCCAGCAGCTTTGGGACCGTTAATTCACCCCTCCACTTT
CASSFGTVNSPLHF
>TRBJ1-3|.|TRBV9|.
TGTGCCAGCAGCGTAGGAGGGTACTCTGGAAACACCATATATTTT
CASSVGGYSGNTIYF
>TRBJ1-1|.|TRBV12-5|.
TGTGCTAGTGGTTTGGTACAAGGCTTCATGAACACTGAAGCTTTCTTT
CASGLVQGFMNTEAFF
>TRBJ1-1|.|TRBV9|.
TGTGCCAGCAGCGTAGGAAACGGTAAAGCTTTCTTT
CASSVGNGKAFF
>TRBJ1-1|.|TRBV3-1/TRBV3-2|.
TGTGCCAGCAGCCAAACCGAGACTGGTGAAGCTTTCTTT
CASSQTETGEAFF
>TRBJ2-7|TRBD1|TRBV11-2|.
TGTGCCAGCAGCGCAGTACAGGGGGCCCTCTACGAGCAGTACTTC
CASSAVQGALYEQYF
>TRBJ1-2|.|TRBV5-6|.
TGTGCCAGCAGCCTCCCCTTTGAGTCATTGGGAGGCTACACCTTC
CASSLPFESLGGYTF
>TRBJ1-2|TRBD1|TRBV16|.
TGTGCCAGCAGCCAATCGGATGGGACAGGGGGGTTCTATGGCTACACCTTC
CASSQSDGTGGFYGYTF
>TRBJ2-7|.|TRBV6-1|.
TGTGCCAGCAGTGAAGGGGGATCATCGGGGATATACGAGCAGTACTTC
CASSEGGSSGIYEQYF
>TRBJ1-1|TRBD1|TRBV27|.
TGTGCCAGCAGTTTATACCGGGACAGGGCAGAAGCTTTCTTT
CASSLYRDRAEAFF
>TRBJ1-5|.|TRBV15|.
TGTGCCACCAGCGCCCTGGGGGGGGGCAATCAGCCCCAGCATTTT
CATSALGGGNQPQHF
>TRBJ1-1|.|TRBV7-2|once
TGTGCCAGCAGCTTACCGGGAAACACTGAAGCTTTCTTT
CASSLPGNTEAFF